The 12 T cell receptor beta chains given below trace back to one sample, sequenced in a study of cytomegalovirus exposure and HLA in healthy donors. The PCR ran on 60 Vbeta and 13 Jbeta primers. Clones were read by immunoSEQ multiplex PCR, and TCRdb kept only the in-frame ones, dropping some. The table has about 200,000 clones, around 77% seen once. The sample taken for sequencing was PBMCs. All receptors derive from a man younger than 40 in good health and CMV-seronegative.

The rearrangement uses TRBV9 and TRBJ2-3, with D possibly TRBD2 on 5 matching bases. The V end was cut by 0 bases, the J end by 5 bases, with 10 bases between. CDR1 and CDR2 (germline): SGDLS, YYNGEE. This CDR3 spans 14 amino acids. The CDR3 coding sequence is TGTGCCAGCAGCGTAGCTGCCCGGGAAGATACGCAGTATTTT. This translates into CASSVAAREDTQYF.

The rearrangement links TRBV5-1 to TRBJ1-1; 7 nucleotides agree with TRBD1. CDR3 length: 14 amino acids. Trimming removed 0 bases from V and 4 bases from J; junction bases left unmatched: 3. Per the germline V gene, CDR1 is SGHRS and CDR2 is YFSETQ. CDR3 protein: CASSLADRVTEAFF. DNA of the CDR3: TGCGCCAGCAGCTTGGCCGACAGGGTCACTGAAGCTTTCTTT.

The V and J genes are TRBV6-5 and TRBJ2-4, with TRBD2 identical over 7 bases. The CDR3 totals 14 residues. Trimming took 6 bases from V and 5 from J; bases not matched to a gene: 7. Germline CDR1 MNHEY, CDR2 SVGAGI. The CDR3 nucleotides are TGTGCCAGCAGCCCATGGGGGGGTGAAAACATTCAGTACTTC. Translation gives CASSPWGGENIQYF.

The chain has TRBV4-2 and TRBJ2-2, with 9 bases that match TRBD1. Germline V gene sequence: CDR1 LGHNA, CDR2 YNFKEQ. V lost 3 bases to trimming and J lost 5 bases; unmatched junction nucleotides: 4. The CDR3 loop spans 15 amino acids. CDR3 DNA sequence: TGTGCCAGCAGCCATCCCGGGACAGGGACCGGGGAGCTGTTTTTT. It yields the protein CASSHPGTGTGELFF.

In nucleotides, the CDR3 is TGTGCCAGCAGCTTCCTTCAGGGTAGCGGGATTTACAATGAGCAGTTCTTC. Protein sequence: CASSFLQGSGIYNEQFF. The gene calls are TRBV11-2 and TRBJ2-1, with 8 bases that match TRBD2. The ends lost 3 bases at V and 4 bases at J; junction bases unmatched: 11. Germline V CDR1 and CDR2: SGHAT, FQNNGV. CDR3 length: 17 residues.

This clone was seen a few times. The chain uses TRBV4-1 and TRBJ2-7; D is undetermined. This CDR3 is built from 16 residues. V lost 1 base and J lost 7, with 20 bases in between. The germline gives CDR1 MGHRA, CDR2 YSYEKL. Here the CDR3 reads CASSQAVQREHIEQYF. As DNA, the CDR3 is TGCGCCAGCAGCCAAGCGGTGCAGCGAGAACATATAGAGCAGTACTTC.

V gene TRBV2 combines with J gene TRBJ1-3; D unresolved. There are 14 residues in the CDR3. The V gene's germline CDR1 is SNHLY and CDR2 FYNNEI. Trimming stripped 9 bases from V and 0 bases from J, with 12 bases between. In nucleotides, the CDR3 is TGTGCCAGAACCGCAGCGAGCTCTGGAAACACCATATATTTT. This sequence encodes CARTAASSGNTIYF.

This clone was picked up a small number of times. The rearrangement joins TRBV7-9 to TRBJ1-1; 7 bases map to TRBD1. Germline V lookup: CDR1 SEHNR, CDR2 FQNEAQ (reference sequence). This CDR3 comprises 15 residues. Trimming cost V 2 bases and J 3 bases; bases outside gene matches: 6. This CDR3 reads CASSLIQGVDTEAFF. CDR3 nucleotide sequence: TGTGCCAGCAGCTTAATTCAGGGGGTAGACACTGAAGCTTTCTTT.

The V gene is TRBV29-1, the J gene TRBJ1-1, with 11 bases identical to TRBD1. The ends lost 4 bases at V and 1 base at J; junction bases unmatched: 14. The CDR3 is 18 residues long. CDR1 and CDR2 (germline): SQVTM, ANQGSEA. The CDR3 DNA reads as TGCAGCGTTGTATTTTTTAGTTTGGACAGGGGGCCGAACACTGAAGCTTTCTTT. Translated: CSVVFFSLDRGPNTEAFF. Full variable domain (outside the CDR3, taken from reference TRBV29-1 and TRBJ1-1): SAVISQKPSRDICQRGTSLTIQCQVDSQVTMMFWYRQQPGQSLTLIATANQGSEATYESGFVIDKFPISRPNLTFSTLTVSNMSPEDSSIYLCSVVFFSLDRGPNTEAFFGQGTRLTVV.

The V gene is TRBV6-4, the J gene TRBJ1-6; possibly TRBD1 for D (5 bases). V shed 9 bases and J shed 7 bases, with 16 bases lying between them. Germline-derived CDR1 and CDR2 are MRHNA and SNTAGT. CDR3 length: 14 amino acids. CDR3 region: CASRSGIGNSPLHF. Here the CDR3 DNA reads TGTGCCAGTAGATCAGGGATCGGCAATTCACCCCTCCACTTT.

This chain uses TRBV6-5 with TRBJ2-7, with TRBD2 matching 12 bases. Germline CDR1 reads MNHEY; CDR2 reads SVGAGI. This CDR3 has 16 residues. J was trimmed by 6 bases and V by 0 bases; bases with no gene match: 6. The CDR3: CASSYSRLAGALEQYF. In nucleotides, the CDR3 is TGTGCCAGCAGTTACTCCCGACTAGCGGGAGCCCTCGAGCAGTACTTC.

This chain uses TRBV10-2 with TRBJ2-1; 11 positions match TRBD2. V was pared by 0 bases and J by 6 bases, with 4 bases of the junction left unmatched. The germline V gene encodes CDR1 WSHSY and CDR2 SAAADI. The CDR3 spans 16 residues. The CDR3 loop reads CASSESGLAGGNEQFF. In DNA, the CDR3 is TGCGCCAGCAGTGAGTCGGGTCTAGCGGGGGGCAATGAGCAGTTCTTC.